Each of the 24 T cell receptor beta chains below was sequenced from the same sample in a study of radiotherapy plus CTLA-4 blockade in lung cancer. The assay was immunoSEQ multiplex PCR, and TCRdb's table has in-frame clones only and misses some. The sample has approximately 72,000 clones, over 65% seen once. This material consisted of peripheral blood, taken from a patient treated with radiotherapy plus ipilimumab. These receptors came from a human donor with non-small cell lung cancer who had a complete response to radiotherapy plus ipilimumab.

V and J are TRBV5-8 and TRBJ1-2; 8 bases align to TRBD1. V trimming: 4 bases; J trimming: 7 bases; junction bases outside the gene matches: 12. The length of the CDR3 is 15 residues. CDR1 is SGHTS and CDR2 is YDEGEE in the germline V gene. The CDR3: CASSLAGTGGGGYTF. CDR3 nucleotides: TGTGCCAGCAGCCTGGCCGGGACAGGCGGGGGTGGCTACACCTTC.

This clone was counted a single time. The chain uses TRBV5-1 and TRBJ2-1, with no clear D. With 0 bases removed from V and 8 bases from J, the gap between germline ends came to 3 bases. Germline values: CDR1 SGHRS, CDR2 YFSETQ. This CDR3 is 11 amino acids long. As DNA, the CDR3 is TGCGCCAGCAGCTTGGTTGATGAGCAGTTCTTC. Residues: CASSLVDEQFF.

The chain links TRBV10-2 to TRBJ2-1, with D perhaps TRBD2 (6 bases). The CDR3 covers 15 residues. Between the trimmed V and J ends, which lost 0 bases and 10 bases, there was a span of 16 bases. CDR1 and CDR2 from the germline V gene are WSHSY and SAAADI. The CDR3 nucleotides are TGCGCCAGCAGTGAGTCTCTAGGGGCCCGGGGGGAGCAGTTCTTC. The encoded protein is CASSESLGARGEQFF.

This clone was observed a few times. The sample carries other DNA sequences with the same CDR3. This chain links TRBV11-2 with TRBJ2-5, with unresolved D. The germline CDR1 and CDR2 sequences are SGHAT and FQNNGV. This CDR3 has 11 residues. Trimming pared 2 bases from V and 2 bases from J, leaving 0 bases between. In nucleotides, the CDR3 is TGTGCCAGCAGCTTACAAGAGACCCAGTACTTC. This translates into CASSLQETQYF.

About this clone: The junction departs from the called germline gene at one end, perhaps through a read error. CDR3 amino acids: CASSLGGRVNEQFF. DNA of the CDR3: TGTGCTAGCAGCTTAGGTGGCAGGGTCAATGAGCAGTTCTTC. The chain uses TRBV7-7 and TRBJ2-1; D is perhaps TRBD1 (5 bases). This CDR3 region has 14 residues. The germline V gene has CDR1 SSHAT and CDR2 FNYEAQ (reference sequence).

This clone turned up a few times. The rearrangement uses TRBV7-2 and TRBJ1-4; a weak D match, TRBD1 (5 bases). The CDR3 is 18 residues long. Trimming stripped 0 bases from V and 6 bases from J, with 20 bases between. Germline V gene data show CDR1 as SGHTA and CDR2 as FQGNSA. As DNA, the CDR3 is TGTGCCAGCAGCTTAGCAGGACAAGGTCTTCCAAGGGATGAAAAACTGTTTTTT. This sequence encodes CASSLAGQGLPRDEKLFF.

The gene calls are TRBV5-4 and TRBJ2-2; the D gene is possibly TRBD1 (6 bases). CDR3 length: 14 amino acids. The V end was cut by 6 bases, the J end by 3 bases, with 12 bases between. The germline gives CDR1 SGHNT, CDR2 YYREEE (reference sequence). The CDR3 bases are TGTGCCAGCACGGCAGGGGTGGACACCGGGGAGCTGTTTTTT. This codes for CASTAGVDTGELFF. The full variable domain, with the rest looked up from reference TRBV5-4 and TRBJ2-2, is ETGVTQSPTHLIKTRGQQVTLRCSSQSGHNTVSWYQQALGQGPQFIFQYYREEENGRGNFPPRFSGLQFPNYSSELNVNALELDDSALYLCASTAGVDTGELFFGEGSRLTVL.

In DNA form, the CDR3 reads TGTGCCATCAGCAGACAGGGATCCTTATATGGCTACACCTTC. Amino acid sequence: CAISRQGSLYGYTF. V gene TRBV10-3 combines with J gene TRBJ1-2; 7 bases map to TRBD1. Germline V CDR1 and CDR2: ENHRY, SYGVKD. With V trimmed by 6 bases and J by 5 bases, 9 bases remained unmatched. The CDR3 covers 14 residues.

The table lists this clone with a count of one. The chain combines TRBV6-5 with TRBJ1-5; a possible D gene is TRBD1 (5 bases). The germline V gene has CDR1 MNHEY and CDR2 SVGAGI. Trimming took off 5 bases at V and 0 bases at J, with 11 bases between the two ends. This CDR3 contains 15 residues. For the CDR3, the DNA is TGTGCCAGCAGTCAGGACACCCATAGCAATCAGCCCCAGCATTTT. Residues: CASSQDTHSNQPQHF.

The rearrangement joins TRBV4-1 to TRBJ2-3; no definite D call. V was cut by 1 base and J by 4 bases, with 12 bases left in between. Germline V CDR1 and CDR2: MGHRA, YSYEKL. The CDR3 sequence is 15 residues long. CDR3: CASSQAPAGPDTQYF. For the CDR3, the DNA is TGCGCCAGCAGCCAAGCCCCAGCAGGCCCAGATACGCAGTATTTT.

The chain combines TRBV18 with TRBJ2-3; 13 bases map to TRBD2. After removal of 4 bases from V and 4 bases from J, the junction contained 8 bases not matched to a gene. Looked up from germline, CDR1 is KGHSH and CDR2 is LQKENI. This CDR3 is 17 amino acids long. The CDR3 region is CASSRPTSGRAADTQYF. In nucleotides, the CDR3 is TGTGCCAGCTCACGTCCTACTAGCGGGAGGGCGGCAGATACGCAGTATTTT.

V and J are TRBV7-2 and TRBJ2-1; the match to TRBD2 covers 8 bases. Germline CDR1 SGHTA, CDR2 FQGNSA. V shed 4 bases and J 11 bases; nucleotides not matched to a gene: 10. The CDR3 loop spans 14 amino acids. CDR3 loop: CASSSRNSGTQQFF. As DNA, the CDR3 is TGTGCCAGCAGCTCCCGTAATAGCGGGACCCAGCAGTTCTTC.

V and J are TRBV14 and TRBJ2-5; D is unresolved. The assigned J gene may be wrong: the sequence end matches TRBJ2-7 better. The CDR3 spans 11 residues. Germline lookup yields CDR1 SGHDN and CDR2 FVKESK. CDR3 sequence reads: CASSRLNEQYF. CDR3 in DNA: TGTGCCAGCAGCCGTCTGAACGAGCAGTACTTC.

The table lists this clone with a count of one. The chain couples TRBV4-1 to TRBJ2-7, with 7 bases identical to TRBD1. This CDR3 is 18 amino acids long. J was trimmed by 7 bases and V by 0 bases; bases with no gene match: 18. Germline CDR1 and CDR2: MGHRA and YSYEKL. Written as DNA, the CDR3 is TGCGCCAGCAGCCAAGATGAGAAGGGGGCCCATGTACCGGGGGAGCAGTACTTC. Amino acids: CASSQDEKGAHVPGEQYF.

This clone has a handful of counts. The V call is TRBV7-2, the J call TRBJ2-3, with TRBD2 matching 8 bases. Germline V gene lookup returns CDR1 SGHTA and CDR2 FQGNSA. The V and J ends lost 4 bases and 4 bases, in that order; junction bases with no gene match: 4. The CDR3 runs 14 residues. CDR3 in amino acids: CASSSTSVADTQYF. In DNA form, the CDR3 reads TGTGCCAGCAGCTCGACTAGCGTGGCAGATACGCAGTATTTT.

The chain couples TRBV9 to TRBJ2-1; TRBD2 agrees at 8 bases. This CDR3 spans 13 amino acids. CDR1 and CDR2 (germline): SGDLS, YYNGEE. Trimming cost V 4 bases and J 8 bases; bases outside gene matches: 5. The CDR3 DNA sequence: TGTGCCAGCAGCTCCGGGGGGGTGGATGAGCAGTTCTTC. This encodes CASSSGGVDEQFF.

Here the CDR3 DNA reads TGTGCCACCTCGGGACAAGGGAACACTGAAGCTTTCTTT. The encoded protein is CATSGQGNTEAFF. V and J are TRBV15 and TRBJ1-1; possibly TRBD1 for D (6 bases). The germline gives CDR1 LNHNV, CDR2 YYDKDF (reference sequence). V lost 8 bases and J lost 1, with 11 bases in between. CDR3 length: 13 amino acids.

This CDR3 is CASSVQGGTDTQYF. The CDR3 bases are TGTGCCAGCAGCGTCCAGGGAGGGACAGATACGCAGTATTTT. This chain joins TRBV7-9 and TRBJ2-3; the match to TRBD2 covers 7 bases. V lost 5 bases and J lost 3; bases outside the gene matches: 5. The CDR3 length is 14 residues. CDR1 and CDR2 from the germline V gene are SEHNR and FQNEAQ (reference sequence). The full variable domain, completed using reference TRBV7-9 and TRBJ2-3, is DTGVSQNPRHKITKRGQNVTFRCDPISEHNRLYWYRQTLGQGPEFLTYFQNEAQLEKSRLLSDRFSAERPKGSFSTLEIQRTEQGDSAMYLCASSVQGGTDTQYFGPGTRLTVL.

This clone was seen more than once but under ten times. This chain uses TRBV18 with TRBJ2-7; unclear D gene. Trimming removed 0 bases from V and 3 bases from J, with 15 bases in between. The length of the CDR3 is 16 residues. Germline CDR1 and CDR2: KGHSH and LQKENI. The CDR3 coding sequence is TGTGCCAGCTCACCACCGAGCGAACCCTGGGACTACGAGCAGTACTTC. Its protein product is CASSPPSEPWDYEQYF.

The chain joins TRBV9 to TRBJ2-7, with D perhaps matching TRBD2 (5 bases). Germline values: CDR1 SGDLS, CDR2 YYNGEE. This CDR3 is 15 amino acids long. V was shortened by 0 bases and J by 0 bases, with 10 bases between the two germline ends. Here the CDR3 reads CASSVGADHSYEQYV. CDR3 bases: TGTGCCAGCAGCGTAGGAGCGGACCACTCCTACGAGCAGTACGTC.

The chain combines TRBV20-1 with TRBJ2-7; the D is unclear. Trimming shortened V by 1 base and J by 4 bases, and 5 bases separated the two germline ends. The CDR3 loop spans 11 amino acids. Per the germline V gene, CDR1 is DFQATT and CDR2 is SNEGSKA (reference sequence). The CDR3 is CSARVGYEQYF. The CDR3 bases are TGCAGTGCTAGAGTGGGATACGAGCAGTACTTC.

This chain uses TRBV4-1 with TRBJ2-1, with 8 bases lining up with TRBD2. V was pared by 4 bases and J by 1 base, with 9 bases of the junction left unmatched. CDR1 and CDR2 (germline): MGHRA, YSYEKL. The CDR3 contains 17 residues. CDR3 sequence reads: CASSRVGGRQSYNEQFF. The CDR3 DNA reads as TGCGCCAGCAGCCGCGTTGGCGGGAGGCAATCCTACAATGAGCAGTTCTTC.

J is TRBJ2-5 and V is TRBV5-1; TRBD2 aligns across 7 bases. The CDR3 extends over 13 amino acids. Per germline, CDR1 SGHRS and CDR2 YFSETQ. V was pared by 3 bases and J by 5 bases, with 4 bases of the junction left unmatched. CDR3 in DNA: TGCGCCAGCAGCTCCCTCGGGGGGGAGACCCAGTACTTC. The encoded protein is CASSSLGGETQYF.

The rearrangement links TRBV2 to TRBJ1-4; D is uncertain. Per germline, CDR1 SNHLY and CDR2 FYNNEI. Trimming shortened V by 7 bases and J by 4 bases, and 7 bases separated the two germline ends. The CDR3 sequence is 12 residues long. CDR3 in amino acids: CASNTVNEKLFF. The DNA of the CDR3 is TGTGCCAGCAATACAGTTAATGAAAAACTGTTTTTT.